The 24 T cell receptor beta chains in this list originate from one sample, sequenced in a study of T-cell reconstitution after alpha-beta-depleted transplantation in children. TCRbeta library construction was performed incorporating unique molecular identifiers. MiXCR was run by TCRdb on the PCR reads, yielding one entry per CDR3 protein. The sample carries some 830,000 distinct CDR3 sequences, around 15% recorded once. Source: PBMCs, mostly from graft donor cells, taken 360 days after TCRalphabeta/CD19-depleted stem cell transplant. The receptors shown here come from a male patient aged 10 to 17 who had a stem cell transplant for acute lymphoblastic leukemia, so the T cells may come from the graft donor.

This chain connects TRBV13 to TRBJ2-1; the D gene is possibly TRBD1 (6 bases). There are 18 residues in the CDR3. Germline V gene lookup returns CDR1 PRHDT and CDR2 FYEKMQ (reference sequence). V was pared by 10 bases and J by 0 bases, with 25 bases between. The CDR3 DNA sequence: TGTGCCATCTGTTTAGGTCTTCTTAGGGGGAGCTCCTACAATGAGCAGTTCTTC. Its translation is CAICLGLLRGSSYNEQFF.

This clonotype was counted a few times. The V call is TRBV7-3, the J call TRBJ2-3; D gene unclear. Deletions cut 2 bases from V and 1 base from J, with 10 bases between. CDR3 length: 15 residues. Looked up from germline, CDR1 is SGHTA and CDR2 is FQGTGA. CDR3 loop: CASSLVRRRTDTQYF. CDR3 DNA sequence: TGTGCCAGCAGCTTAGTGCGGAGACGCACAGATACGCAGTATTTT.

The chain carries TRBV5-1 and TRBJ2-7, with 7 nucleotides matching TRBD2. This CDR3 comprises 16 residues. Trimming removed 5 bases from V and 0 bases from J; junction bases left unmatched: 11. The germline CDR1 and CDR2 sequences are SGHRS and YFSETQ. The CDR3 protein is CASREGKAGSSYEQYF. The CDR3 nucleotides are TGCGCCAGCAGGGAGGGAAAAGCGGGGAGCTCCTACGAGCAGTACTTC.

In this sample, this clonotype turned up many times. The chain employs TRBV20-1 and TRBJ1-2, with unresolved D. Germline CDR1 reads DFQATT; CDR2 reads SNEGSKA (reference sequence). V dropped 1 base and J dropped 6 bases, with 9 bases sitting between them. The CDR3 covers 12 residues. CDR3 protein: CSARGTLNGYTF. CDR3 sequence (DNA): TGCAGTGCTAGAGGGACTCTAAATGGCTACACCTTC.

The sample holds a few counts of this clonotype. The gene calls are TRBV11-2 and TRBJ1-6; 10 nucleotides line up with TRBD1. CDR1 is SGHAT, CDR2 FQNNGV, per germline. V dropped 2 bases and J dropped 10; count of bases not matched to a gene: 14. CDR3 size: 18 residues. The CDR3 here is CASSLIPTRQGARSPLHF. DNA of the CDR3: TGTGCCAGCAGCTTAATTCCGACCAGACAGGGGGCCAGGTCACCCCTCCACTTT.

This clonotype was found many times. This chain uses TRBV7-9 with TRBJ2-2; no firm D call. Germline-derived CDR1 and CDR2 are SEHNR and FQNEAQ (reference sequence). This CDR3 is 13 amino acids long. The V end was cut by 5 bases, the J end by 2 bases, with 6 bases between. CDR3 in DNA: TGTGCCAGCAGCGGGGTAAACACCGGGGAGCTGTTTTTT. Its protein product is CASSGVNTGELFF.

This clonotype was found a few times. This chain uses TRBV7-2 with TRBJ2-1; 11 bases agree with TRBD2. The J segment lost 3 bases and the V segment lost 5 bases, leaving 9 bases of the junction unmatched. This CDR3 has 17 residues. Germline V lookup: CDR1 SGHTA, CDR2 FQGNSA. The CDR3: CASSRVSGRGYYNEQFF. CDR3 nucleotides: TGTGCCAGCAGCCGCGTTAGCGGGAGGGGTTACTACAATGAGCAGTTCTTC.

This clonotype was recorded at least ten times. The chain employs TRBV5-6 and TRBJ2-5, with D possibly matching TRBD1 (5 bases). The V and J ends lost 0 bases and 5 bases respectively, with 17 bases between them. There are 16 residues in the CDR3. From germline, CDR1 is SGHDT and CDR2 YYEEEE. CDR3 sequence reads: CASSLVGVLGVETQYF. The CDR3 DNA is TGTGCCAGCAGCTTGGTAGGGGTACTTGGAGTGGAGACCCAGTACTTC.

This rearrangement joins TRBV12-3 or TRBV12-4 to TRBJ2-7; D might be TRBD2 (6 bases). The CDR3 totals 12 residues. Deletions cut 4 bases from V and 5 bases from J, with 9 bases between. The CDR3 bases are TGTGCCAGCAGTTCATCGGGGGACGAGCAGTACTTC. It codes for CASSSSGDEQYF.

This clonotype is a singleton in its sample. The rearrangement uses TRBV2 and TRBJ2-5, with D perhaps matching TRBD1 or TRBD2 (5 bases each). Germline loops: CDR1 SNHLY, CDR2 FYNNEI. The germline V and J ends were trimmed by 11 bases and 4 bases, with 23 bases remaining between them. This CDR3 comprises 15 residues. CDR3 in DNA: TGTGCCTGCTGTTCGCCCCTAGGGGAGTTAGAGACCCAGTACTTC. Amino acids: CACCSPLGELETQYF. The variable domain in full, completed from reference TRBV2 and TRBJ2-5, reads EPEVTQTPSHQVTQMGQEVILRCVPISNHLYFYWYRQILGQKVEFLVSFYNNEISEKSEIFDDQFSVERPDGSNFTLKIRSTKLEDSAMYFCACCSPLGELETQYFGPGTRLLVL.

The genes are TRBV27 and TRBJ2-1; 9 nucleotides align to TRBD2. Per the germline V gene, CDR1 is MNHEY and CDR2 is SMNVEV (reference sequence). The CDR3 totals 16 residues. V shed 4 bases and J 0 bases; nucleotides not matched to a gene: 4. In DNA, the CDR3 is TGTGCCAGCAGTTCCGTGACTAGCGGCTCCTACAATGAGCAGTTCTTC. Translated, it gives CASSSVTSGSYNEQFF.

This clonotype was detected a few times. J is TRBJ2-1 and V is TRBV9, with 11 bases aligning to TRBD2. The V gene's germline CDR1 is SGDLS and CDR2 YYNGEE. Trimming cost V 3 bases and J 0 bases; bases outside gene matches: 11. The CDR3 spans 19 residues. The CDR3 sequence: CASSAFIAGGPSSYNEQFF. CDR3 DNA sequence: TGTGCCAGCAGCGCCTTCATAGCGGGAGGGCCCAGCTCCTACAATGAGCAGTTCTTC.

The gene calls are TRBV4-1 and TRBJ2-4; 7 bases match TRBD2. CDR3 length equals 14 residues. The junction had 6 bases not matched to a gene; V was cut back by 4 bases and J by 6 bases. Germline assignment: CDR1 MGHRA and CDR2 YSYEKL. The CDR3 DNA is TGCGCCAGCAGCCGGGTGGGAGGGCGAAACATTCAGTACTTC. Its protein is CASSRVGGRNIQYF.

The chain links TRBV2 to TRBJ2-3; D is uncertain. Trimming took off 1 base at V and 4 bases at J, with 6 bases between the two ends. Per germline, CDR1 SNHLY and CDR2 FYNNEI. This CDR3 is built from 13 residues. The CDR3: CASSEEWADTQYF. CDR3 nucleotides: TGTGCCAGCAGTGAAGAGTGGGCAGATACGCAGTATTTT.

The rearrangement links TRBV10-3 to TRBJ2-5, with D perhaps matching TRBD1 (5 bases). V was shortened by 8 bases and J by 5 bases, with 12 bases between the two germline ends. Germline V gene sequence: CDR1 ENHRY, CDR2 SYGVKD. This CDR3 region has 12 residues. The CDR3 is CAIDSVGETQYF. In DNA, the CDR3 is TGTGCCATCGACAGTGTGGGGGAGACCCAGTACTTC.

The chain's CDR3 is CASSVVMEAGEEFF. CDR3 nucleotide sequence: TGTGCCAGCAGCGTAGTGATGGAGGCAGGGGAGGAGTTCTTC. The chain has TRBV9 and TRBJ2-1; D possibly matches TRBD1 or TRBD2 (6 bases each). The ends were cut back, 0 bases at V and 14 bases at J, with 18 bases in the middle. The CDR3 loop spans 14 amino acids. From germline, CDR1 is SGDLS and CDR2 YYNGEE.

The rearrangement links TRBV28 to TRBJ1-4; D gene ambiguous. The CDR3 extends over 17 amino acids. Trimming shortened V by 5 bases and J by 8 bases, and 24 bases separated the two germline ends. In germline, CDR1 is MDHEN, CDR2 SYDVKM. The CDR3 nucleotides are TGTGCCAGCAGTCCGATAAAAGGCGTCGGCTCAAGGGAAAAACTGTTTTTT. It codes for CASSPIKGVGSREKLFF.

This clonotype was observed at least ten times. V gene TRBV9 combines with J gene TRBJ2-7; no reliable D call. The CDR3 loop spans 14 amino acids. Germline V gene sequence: CDR1 SGDLS, CDR2 YYNGEE. V was shortened by 0 bases and J by 9 bases, with 16 bases between the two germline ends. CDR3 DNA sequence: TGTGCCAGCAGCGTAGGCGGAGAGAGGTTTGTGCAGTACTTC. It encodes CASSVGGERFVQYF.

This clonotype was seen only a few times. The V and J genes are TRBV12-3 or TRBV12-4 and TRBJ1-2, with D possibly matching TRBD1 (6 bases). The CDR3 is 13 amino acids. V lost 6 bases to trimming and J lost 1 base, with 9 bases between them. The CDR3 loop reads CASRPDSNYGYTF. The CDR3 DNA reads as TGTGCCAGCAGACCGGACAGTAACTATGGCTACACCTTC.

The chain combines TRBV9 with TRBJ2-5, with TRBD1 matching 9 bases. J was trimmed by 2 bases and V by 4 bases; bases with no gene match: 6. CDR3 length: 15 residues. CDR1 is SGDLS, CDR2 YYNGEE, per germline. This CDR3 reads CASSTGTGPQETQYF. The CDR3 DNA reads as TGTGCCAGCAGCACCGGGACAGGGCCGCAAGAGACCCAGTACTTC. The full variable domain, with the rest looked up from reference TRBV9 and TRBJ2-5, is DSGVTQTPKHLITATGQRVTLRCSPRSGDLSVYWYQQSLDQGLQFLIQYYNGEERAKGNILERFSAQQFPDLHSELNLSSLELGDSALYFCASSTGTGPQETQYFGPGTRLLVL.

This clonotype was recorded a few times. The chain carries TRBV7-9 and TRBJ2-2, with 12 bases lining up with TRBD2. The CDR3 is made up of 16 amino acids. The germline V gene encodes CDR1 SEHNR and CDR2 FQNEAQ (reference sequence). The V and J ends lost 5 bases and 6 bases, in that order; junction bases with no gene match: 7. CDR3 protein: CASSLTSGRLAGELFF. CDR3 nucleotide sequence: TGTGCCAGCAGCCTCACTAGCGGGAGGTTGGCCGGGGAGCTGTTTTTT.

This chain connects TRBV27 to TRBJ2-5; D remains ambiguous. Trimming shortened V by 1 base and J by 1 base, and 7 bases separated the two germline ends. CDR1 and CDR2 (germline): MNHEY, SMNVEV (reference sequence). The CDR3 spans 14 residues. CDR3 residues: CASSLLGLQETQYF. DNA for the CDR3: TGTGCCAGCAGTTTATTGGGTCTCCAAGAGACCCAGTACTTC.

The chain employs TRBV5-1 and TRBJ2-7; tentatively, D is TRBD1 (5 bases). Germline values: CDR1 SGHRS, CDR2 YFSETQ. Trimming pared 4 bases from V and 1 base from J, leaving 12 bases between. The CDR3 extends over 14 amino acids. This CDR3 is CASSGAGKSYEQYF. The CDR3 bases are TGCGCCAGCAGCGGGGCAGGGAAGTCCTACGAGCAGTACTTC.

The V gene is TRBV5-1, the J gene TRBJ1-5; 7 nucleotides agree with TRBD1. The germline V gene has CDR1 SGHRS and CDR2 YFSETQ. The V gene end was trimmed by 4 bases and the J gene end by 3 bases; junction bases not matched to a gene: 7. The CDR3 length is 15 residues. The CDR3: CASSTGDGVNQPQHF. The DNA of the CDR3 is TGCGCCAGCAGCACAGGGGACGGAGTCAATCAGCCCCAGCATTTT.